One and the same sample provided the 11 T cell receptor beta chains below, sequenced in a study of blood T cell repertoires in COVID-19. Sequenced by immunoSEQ multiplex PCR; TCRdb stores in-frame clones only, minus some. This sample has approximately 69,000 clones, with around 90% found just once. Sample: peripheral blood. The source of these receptors is a man aged 50-59 years with acute or convalescent COVID-19.

The chain uses TRBV27 and TRBJ1-5, with a tentative D call TRBD1 (6 bases). V shed 4 bases and J shed 1 base, with 14 bases lying between them. The CDR3 runs 16 residues. CDR1 and CDR2 from the germline V gene are MNHEY and SMNVEV (reference sequence). The CDR3 coding sequence is TGTGCCAGCAGTTCAAACAGGGAACCGAGCAATCAGCCCCAGCATTTT. It specifies CASSSNREPSNQPQHF.

J is TRBJ2-1 and V is TRBV6-2 or TRBV6-3, with TRBD1 matching over 9 bases. From germline, CDR1 is MNHEY and CDR2 SVGEGT. CDR3 length: 16 amino acids. The junction had 12 bases not matched to a gene; V was cut back by 2 bases and J by 10 bases. CDR3 coding DNA: TGTGCCAGCAGTTACCCTGACAGGGGGTCGCCGATAGAGCAGTTCTTC. Translating gives CASSYPDRGSPIEQFF.

On this clone itself: The sample has other DNA sequences that encode this CDR3 too. The chain combines TRBV6-5 with TRBJ2-7; D gene uncertain. Germline loops: CDR1 MNHEY, CDR2 SVGAGI. The ends were cut back, 0 bases at V and 0 bases at J, with 9 bases in the middle. The length of the CDR3 is 15 residues. The CDR3: CASSYSSASSYEQYF. The CDR3 DNA is TGTGCCAGCAGTTACTCTTCAGCGAGCTCCTACGAGCAGTACTTC.

The J gene is TRBJ2-5, the V gene TRBV24-1; perhaps TRBD1 as D (5 bases). CDR3 length equals 14 residues. Deletions cut 1 base from V and 4 bases from J, with 9 bases between. CDR1 and CDR2 from the germline V gene are KGHDR and SFDVKD. Written as DNA, the CDR3 is TGTGCCACCAGTGATTTCGGGCAGGGAGAGACCCAGTACTTC. Translating gives CATSDFGQGETQYF.

This clone was counted once. The chain has TRBV24-1 and TRBJ2-3, with D possibly being TRBD2 (5 bases). V was pared by 4 bases and J by 14 bases, with 18 bases between. CDR1 and CDR2 from the germline V gene are KGHDR and SFDVKD. CDR3 length equals 13 residues. The CDR3: CATSESSGGARYF. In nucleotides, the CDR3 is TGTGCCACCAGTGAGTCAAGCGGCGGCGCCCGGTATTTT.

The CDR3 DNA sequence: TGTGCCAGCAGTGACTGGGCAGCCTCGAACACCGGGGAGCTGTTTTTT. Its translation: CASSDWAASNTGELFF. This rearrangement joins TRBV6-1 to TRBJ2-2; D is undetermined. Deletions cut 3 bases from V and 0 bases from J, with 11 bases between. The CDR3 runs 16 residues. Germline CDR1 and CDR2: MNHNS and SASEGT.

The gene calls are TRBV5-1 and TRBJ2-5; 7 bases match TRBD2. V trimming: 4 bases; J trimming: 4 bases; junction bases outside the gene matches: 7. The CDR3 has 14 residues. Germline V gene sequence: CDR1 SGHRS, CDR2 YFSETQ. The CDR3 sequence is CASSGGGVRETQYF. CDR3 nucleotides: TGCGCCAGCAGCGGTGGGGGGGTACGAGAGACCCAGTACTTC.

The J gene is TRBJ2-7, the V gene TRBV4-3; TRBD2 agrees at 7 bases. Trimming cost V 4 bases and J 3 bases; bases outside gene matches: 3. Germline V CDR1 and CDR2: LGHNA, YSLEER. CDR3 length: 13 amino acids. Written as DNA, the CDR3 is TGCGCCAGCAGCCGTGGGGGGGGCTACGAGCAGTACTTC. Amino acid sequence: CASSRGGGYEQYF.

The V call is TRBV29-1, the J call TRBJ1-1; D is unresolved. V dropped 4 bases and J dropped 1 base, with 13 bases sitting between them. Germline V gene sequence: CDR1 SQVTM, CDR2 ANQGSEA. The CDR3 totals 14 residues. The CDR3 sequence: CSVGARLTNTEAFF. The CDR3 coding sequence is TGCAGCGTTGGGGCCAGGCTGACGAACACTGAAGCTTTCTTT.

The chain has TRBV3-1 (or the pseudogene TRBV3-2) and TRBJ2-1; 8 nucleotides align to TRBD1. There are 15 residues in the CDR3. CDR1 and CDR2 from the germline V gene are LGHDT and YNNKEL (reference sequence). The V gene end was trimmed by 1 base and the J gene end by 6 bases; junction bases not matched to a gene: 5. DNA for the CDR3: TGTGCCAGCAGCCAAGTTAAGGGACAGGCCAATGAGCAGTTCTTC. Its protein product is CASSQVKGQANEQFF.

This chain joins TRBV7-9 and TRBJ2-3; 9 bases map to TRBD2. V gave up 2 bases and J gave up 5 bases; unmatched junction bases: 8. The germline V gene has CDR1 SEHNR and CDR2 FQNEAQ (reference sequence). CDR3 length: 16 amino acids. In nucleotides, the CDR3 is TGTGCCAGCAGCTTAACGCGGGAGGGGTTTGTAGATACGCAGTATTTT. It encodes CASSLTREGFVDTQYF.